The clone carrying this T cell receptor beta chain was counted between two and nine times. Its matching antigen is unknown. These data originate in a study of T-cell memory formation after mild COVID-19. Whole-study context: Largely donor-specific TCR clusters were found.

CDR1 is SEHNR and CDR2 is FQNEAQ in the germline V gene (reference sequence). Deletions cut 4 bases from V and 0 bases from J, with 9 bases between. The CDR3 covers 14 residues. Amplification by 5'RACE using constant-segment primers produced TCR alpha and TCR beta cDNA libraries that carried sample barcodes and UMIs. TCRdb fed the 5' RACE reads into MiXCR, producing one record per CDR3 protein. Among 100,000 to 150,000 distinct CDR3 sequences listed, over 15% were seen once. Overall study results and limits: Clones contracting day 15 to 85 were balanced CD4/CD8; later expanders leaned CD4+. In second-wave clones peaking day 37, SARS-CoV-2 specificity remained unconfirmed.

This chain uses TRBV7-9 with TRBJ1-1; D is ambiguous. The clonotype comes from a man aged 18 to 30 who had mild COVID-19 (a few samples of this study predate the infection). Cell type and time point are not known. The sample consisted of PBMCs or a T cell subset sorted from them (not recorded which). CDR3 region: CASSSNTLNTEAFF. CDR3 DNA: TGTGCCAGCAGCTCCAACACGCTGAACACTGAAGCTTTCTTT.